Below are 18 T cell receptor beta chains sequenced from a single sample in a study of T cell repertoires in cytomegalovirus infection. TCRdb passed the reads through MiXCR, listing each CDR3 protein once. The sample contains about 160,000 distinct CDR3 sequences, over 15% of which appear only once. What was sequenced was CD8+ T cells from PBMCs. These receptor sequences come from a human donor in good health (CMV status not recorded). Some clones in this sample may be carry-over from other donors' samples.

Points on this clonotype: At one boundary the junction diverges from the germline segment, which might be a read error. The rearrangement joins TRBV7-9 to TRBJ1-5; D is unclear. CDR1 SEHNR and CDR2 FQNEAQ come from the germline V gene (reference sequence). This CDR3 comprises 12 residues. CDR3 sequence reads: CATSLGNQPQHF. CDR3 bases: TGTGCCACCAGCCTGGGCAATCAGCCCCAGCATTTT.

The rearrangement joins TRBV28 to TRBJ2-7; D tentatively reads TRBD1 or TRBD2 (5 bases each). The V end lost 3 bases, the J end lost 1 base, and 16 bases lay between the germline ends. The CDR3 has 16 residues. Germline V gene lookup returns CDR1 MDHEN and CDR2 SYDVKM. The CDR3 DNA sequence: TGTGCCAGCAGTTTTGGGGGATTGGCTAGTTCCTACGAGCAGTACTTC. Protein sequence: CASSFGGLASSYEQYF.

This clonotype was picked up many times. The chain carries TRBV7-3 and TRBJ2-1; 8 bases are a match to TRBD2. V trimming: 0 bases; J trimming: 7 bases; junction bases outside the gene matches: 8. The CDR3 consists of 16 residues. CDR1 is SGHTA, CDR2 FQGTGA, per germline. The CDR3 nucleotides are TGTGCCAGCAGCTTAACAATTAGCGGGGAAAAGAATGAGCAGTTCTTC. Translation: CASSLTISGEKNEQFF.

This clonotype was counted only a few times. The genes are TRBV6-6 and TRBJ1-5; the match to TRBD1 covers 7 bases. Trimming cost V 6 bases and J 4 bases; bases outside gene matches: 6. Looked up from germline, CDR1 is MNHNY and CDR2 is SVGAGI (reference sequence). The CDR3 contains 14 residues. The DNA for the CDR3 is TGTGCCAGCAGAAATAGACAGGGAAATCAGCCCCAGCATTTT. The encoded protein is CASRNRQGNQPQHF.

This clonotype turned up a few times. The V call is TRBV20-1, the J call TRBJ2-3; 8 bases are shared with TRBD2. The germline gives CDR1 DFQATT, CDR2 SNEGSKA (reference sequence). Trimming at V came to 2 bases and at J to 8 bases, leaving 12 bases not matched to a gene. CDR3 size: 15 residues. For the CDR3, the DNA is TGCAGTGCTAGACGCAGCGGGGGAGGTCTACTTACGCAGTATTTT. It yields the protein CSARRSGGGLLTQYF.

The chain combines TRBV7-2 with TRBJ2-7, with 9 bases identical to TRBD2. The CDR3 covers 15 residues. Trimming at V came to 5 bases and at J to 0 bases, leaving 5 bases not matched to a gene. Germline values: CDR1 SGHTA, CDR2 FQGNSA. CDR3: CASSSSGGSSYEQYF. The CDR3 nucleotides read TGTGCCAGCAGCAGTAGCGGGGGCAGCTCCTACGAGCAGTACTTC.

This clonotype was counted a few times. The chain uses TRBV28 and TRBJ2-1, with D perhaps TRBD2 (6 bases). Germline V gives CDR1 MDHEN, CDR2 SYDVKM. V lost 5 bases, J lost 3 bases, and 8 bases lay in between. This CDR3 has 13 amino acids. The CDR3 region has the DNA TGTGCCAGCAGTCAGGGACTCTACAATGAGCAGTTCTTC. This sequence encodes CASSQGLYNEQFF.

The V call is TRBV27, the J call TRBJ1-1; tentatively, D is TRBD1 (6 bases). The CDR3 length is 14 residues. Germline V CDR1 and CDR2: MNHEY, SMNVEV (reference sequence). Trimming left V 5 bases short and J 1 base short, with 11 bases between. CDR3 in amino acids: CASSLTGANTEAFF. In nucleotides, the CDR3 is TGTGCCAGCAGTCTGACAGGAGCGAACACTGAAGCTTTCTTT.

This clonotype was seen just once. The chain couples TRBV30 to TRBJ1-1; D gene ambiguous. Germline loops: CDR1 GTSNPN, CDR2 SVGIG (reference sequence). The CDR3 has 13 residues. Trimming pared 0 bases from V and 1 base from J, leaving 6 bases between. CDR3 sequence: CAWSVVKNTEAFF. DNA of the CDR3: TGTGCCTGGAGTGTTGTAAAGAACACTGAAGCTTTCTTT.

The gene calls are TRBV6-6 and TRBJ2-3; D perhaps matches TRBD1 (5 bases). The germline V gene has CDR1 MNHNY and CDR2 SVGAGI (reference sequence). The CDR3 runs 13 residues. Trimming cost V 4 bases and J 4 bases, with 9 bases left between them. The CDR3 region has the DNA TGTGCCAGCAGTTCTCAGGGTGCAGATACGCAGTATTTT. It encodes CASSSQGADTQYF.

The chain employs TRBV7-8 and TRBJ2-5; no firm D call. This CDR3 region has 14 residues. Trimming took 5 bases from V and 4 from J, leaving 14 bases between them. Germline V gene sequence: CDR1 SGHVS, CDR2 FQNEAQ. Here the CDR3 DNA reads TGTGCCAGCAGCCCAAAGCCGAGGTCAGAGACCCAGTACTTC. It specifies CASSPKPRSETQYF.

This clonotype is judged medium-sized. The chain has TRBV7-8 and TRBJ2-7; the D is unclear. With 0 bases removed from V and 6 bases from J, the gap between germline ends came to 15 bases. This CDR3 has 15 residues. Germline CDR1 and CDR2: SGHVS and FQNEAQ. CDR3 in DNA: TGTGCCAGCAGCTTAGCCCGACTGCCCACTGTCGAGCAGTACTTC. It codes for CASSLARLPTVEQYF. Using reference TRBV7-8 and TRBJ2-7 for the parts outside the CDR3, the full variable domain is GAGVSQSPRYKVAKRGQDVALRCDPISGHVSLFWYQQALGQGPEFLTYFQNEAQLDKSGLPSDRFFAERPEGSVSTLKIQRTQQEDSAVYLCASSLARLPTVEQYFGPGTRLTVT.

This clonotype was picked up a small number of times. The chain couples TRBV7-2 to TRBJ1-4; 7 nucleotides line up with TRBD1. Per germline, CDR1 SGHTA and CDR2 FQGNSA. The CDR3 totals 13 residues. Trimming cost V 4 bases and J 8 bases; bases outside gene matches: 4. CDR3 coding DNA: TGTGCCAGCAGCTACTACAGGGGCGAAAAACTGTTTTTT. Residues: CASSYYRGEKLFF.

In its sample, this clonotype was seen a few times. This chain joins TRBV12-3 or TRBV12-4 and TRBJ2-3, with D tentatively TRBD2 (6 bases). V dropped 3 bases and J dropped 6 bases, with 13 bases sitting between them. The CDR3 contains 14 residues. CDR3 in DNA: TGTGCCAGCAGTTTCCGGGGGAGGCTGGATACGCAGTATTTT. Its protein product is CASSFRGRLDTQYF.

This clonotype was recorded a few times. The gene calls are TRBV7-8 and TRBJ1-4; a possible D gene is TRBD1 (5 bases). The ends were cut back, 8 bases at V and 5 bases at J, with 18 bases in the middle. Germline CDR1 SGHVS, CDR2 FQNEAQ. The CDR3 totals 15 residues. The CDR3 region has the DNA TGTGCCAGCGGTGTAGAGACAGCCCCAAATGAAAAACTGTTTTTT. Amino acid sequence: CASGVETAPNEKLFF.

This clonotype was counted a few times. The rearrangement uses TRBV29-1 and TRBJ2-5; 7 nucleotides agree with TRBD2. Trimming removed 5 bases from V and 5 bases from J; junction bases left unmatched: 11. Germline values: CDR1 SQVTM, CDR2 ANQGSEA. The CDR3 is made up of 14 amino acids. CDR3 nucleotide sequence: TGCAGCGTTAATCCCCTAGCGGCCGGGGAGACCCAGTACTTC. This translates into CSVNPLAAGETQYF.

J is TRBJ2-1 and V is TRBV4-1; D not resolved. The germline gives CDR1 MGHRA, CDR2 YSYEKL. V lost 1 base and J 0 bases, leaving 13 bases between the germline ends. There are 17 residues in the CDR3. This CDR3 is CASSQAASASSYNEQFF. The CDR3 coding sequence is TGCGCCAGCAGCCAAGCCGCGAGTGCTAGCTCCTACAATGAGCAGTTCTTC.

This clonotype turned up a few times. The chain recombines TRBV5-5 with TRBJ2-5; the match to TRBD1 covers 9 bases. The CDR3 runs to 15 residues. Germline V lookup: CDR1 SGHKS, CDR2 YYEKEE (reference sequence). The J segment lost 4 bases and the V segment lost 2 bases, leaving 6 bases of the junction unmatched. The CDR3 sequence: CASSFLDRGLETQYF. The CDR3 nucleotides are TGTGCCAGCAGCTTTCTGGACAGGGGATTAGAGACCCAGTACTTC.